This T cell receptor (beta chain) was profiled in a study of blood T cells in healthy people across ages. The length of the CDR3 is 11 residues. V lost 4 bases to trimming and J lost 7 bases, with 8 bases between them. Germline V CDR1 and CDR2: SQVTM, ANQGSEA. This clonotype came up many times. Alongside a J-beta primer mix, a sample-barcoded 5' primer served in a second PCR lasting roughly 6 to 11 cycles. In TCRdb, the 5' RACE reads were re-called with MiXCR into one record per CDR3 protein. The table records over a million distinct CDR3 sequences, 59% of them present only once. The origin of this receptor is a man younger than 35 in good health. The gene calls are TRBV29-1 and TRBJ2-1, with D unclear. Sequenced material: blood. For the CDR3, the DNA is TGCAGCGTTGTTATAGGGAATGAGCAGTTCTTC. This translates into CSVVIGNEQFF.